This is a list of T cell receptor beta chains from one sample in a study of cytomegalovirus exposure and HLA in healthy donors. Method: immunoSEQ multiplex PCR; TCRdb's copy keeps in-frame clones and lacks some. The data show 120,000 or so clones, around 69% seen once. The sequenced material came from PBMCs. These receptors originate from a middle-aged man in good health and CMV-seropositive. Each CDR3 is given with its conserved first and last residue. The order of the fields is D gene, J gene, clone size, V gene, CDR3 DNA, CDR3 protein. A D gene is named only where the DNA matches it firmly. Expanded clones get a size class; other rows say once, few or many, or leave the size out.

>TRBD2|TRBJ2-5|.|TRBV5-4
TGTGCCAGCAGCTCCGGACTAGCGGGGGCCCAAGAGACCCAGTACTTC
CASSSGLAGAQETQYF
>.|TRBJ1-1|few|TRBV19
TGTGCCAGTAGTCCCCGGGACATACCGAAAGCTTTCTTT
CASSPRDIPKAFF
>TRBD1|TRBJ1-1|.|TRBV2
TGTGCCAGCCAAAGGGACAGGGCGGAAGCTTTCTTT
CASQRDRAEAFF
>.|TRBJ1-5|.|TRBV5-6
TGTGCCAGCAGCTTCGGGGGGGCTAGACAGCCCCAGCATTTT
CASSFGGARQPQHF
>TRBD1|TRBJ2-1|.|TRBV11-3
TGTGCCAGCAGCCGGGACAGGGGGCCTTACAATGAGCAGTTCTTC
CASSRDRGPYNEQFF
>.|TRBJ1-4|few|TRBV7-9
TGTGCCAGCAGCTTTCAGTCAACTAATGAAAAACTGTTTTTT
CASSFQSTNEKLFF
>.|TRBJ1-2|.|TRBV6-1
TGTGCCAGCAGTGAACGGCAGGACTATGGCTACACCTTC
CASSERQDYGYTF
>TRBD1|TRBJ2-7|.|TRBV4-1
TGCGCCAGCAGCCAGCCCGGACAGGTCTACGAGCAGTACTTC
CASSQPGQVYEQYF
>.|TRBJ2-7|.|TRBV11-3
TGTGCCAGCAGGAACGCGAACAGGTCCGCGAGCTCCTACGAGCAGTACTTC
CASRNANRSASSYEQYF
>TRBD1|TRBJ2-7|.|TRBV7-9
TGCGCCAGCAGCGCAGAATCGGGACAGGGGGCTTACGAGCAGTACTTC
CASSAESGQGAYEQYF
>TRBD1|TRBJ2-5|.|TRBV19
TGTGCCAGTAGTATAGATCACCAGGGGGCTCGAGAGACCCAGTACTTC
CASSIDHQGARETQYF
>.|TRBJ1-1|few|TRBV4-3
TGCGCCAGCAGCCACGACACAGGGACGGGATACGGGGCTTTCTTT
CASSHDTGTGYGAFF
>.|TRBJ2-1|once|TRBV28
TGTGCCAGCAGCGTGTCAGGGTCGGATGAGCAGTTCTTC
CASSVSGSDEQFF
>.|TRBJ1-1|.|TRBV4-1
TGCGCCAGCAGCCAAGATCGGGGGGCGGGCACTGAAGCTTTCTTT
CASSQDRGAGTEAFF
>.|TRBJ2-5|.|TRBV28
TGTGCCAGCAGTTTTTATGCGGAGACCCAGTACTTC
CASSFYAETQYF
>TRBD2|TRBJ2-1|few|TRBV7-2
TGTGCCAGCAGCTTAGGGGGACTAGCGGCATACAATGAGCAGTTCTTC
CASSLGGLAAYNEQFF
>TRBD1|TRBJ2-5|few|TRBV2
TGTGCCAGCGACCGGGACAGGGTCCAAGAGACCCAGTACTTC
CASDRDRVQETQYF
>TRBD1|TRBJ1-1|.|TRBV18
TGTGCCAGCTCACCGTACAGGGGAAATTCTGAAACTGAAGCTTTCTTT
CASSPYRGNSETEAFF
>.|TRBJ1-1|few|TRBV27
TGTGCCAGCGGTAGTGGAGGCACTGAAGCTTTCTTT
CASGSGGTEAFF
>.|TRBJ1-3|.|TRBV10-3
TGTGCCATCAGGGCAGATATTACTGGAAACACCATATATTTT
CAIRADITGNTIYF
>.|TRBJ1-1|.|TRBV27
TGTGCCAGCAGCCTAGGTATGAACACTGAAGCTTTCTTT
CASSLGMNTEAFF
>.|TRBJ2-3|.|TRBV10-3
TGTGCCAGCAGTCTCTTAGCGAGGGATACGCAGTATTTT
CASSLLARDTQYF
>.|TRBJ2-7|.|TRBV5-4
TGTGCCAGCTCTCCCCCAGGGTCCTACGAGCAGTACTTC
CASSPPGSYEQYF
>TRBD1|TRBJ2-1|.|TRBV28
TGTGCCAGCAAGCCTCACGTTGTGGACAGGATCAACCAGGATATCAATGAGCAGTTCTTC
CASKPHVVDRINQDINEQFF
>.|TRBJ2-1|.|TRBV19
TGTGCCAGTAGTACCCGGCACAGCTACAATGAGCAGTTCTTC
CASSTRHSYNEQFF
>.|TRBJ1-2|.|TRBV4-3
TGCGCCAGCAGCCAAGTCCGCGGATTGGGAGATAACTATGGCTACACCTTC
CASSQVRGLGDNYGYTF